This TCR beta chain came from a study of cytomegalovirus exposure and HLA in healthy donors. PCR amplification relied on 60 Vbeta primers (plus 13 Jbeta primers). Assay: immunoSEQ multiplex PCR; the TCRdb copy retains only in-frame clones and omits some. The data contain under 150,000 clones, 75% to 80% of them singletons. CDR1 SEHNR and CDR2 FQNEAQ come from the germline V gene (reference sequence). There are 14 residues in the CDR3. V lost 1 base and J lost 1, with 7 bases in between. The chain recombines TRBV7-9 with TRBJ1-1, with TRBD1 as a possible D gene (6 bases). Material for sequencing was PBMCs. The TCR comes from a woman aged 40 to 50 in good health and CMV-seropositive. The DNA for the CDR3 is TGTGCCAGCAGCTTAGACAGGGCGAACACTGAAGCTTTCTTT. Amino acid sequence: CASSLDRANTEAFF.